A selection of T cell receptor beta chains follows, all from one sample in a study of T cell repertoires and HLA-DP antigens. Antigen specificity for these receptors is unknown. TCRdb's copy holds only in-frame clones and misses some; the assay was immunoSEQ multiplex PCR. The table includes about 73,000 clones, over 75% detected once. Source material: CD4+ T cells from PBMCs. Receptor source: a man aged 60 to 69 in good health and CMV-seronegative. Both conserved end residues are part of each CDR3. D genes are given only for firm matches. Clone size is stated in some rows and not others, as once, few, many or a class when expanded.

abundance: .; v_gene: TRBV4-1; j_gene: TRBJ1-2; d_gene: .; CDR3aa: CASSQDVGRSRYGYTF; CDR3nt: TGCGCCAGCAGCCAAGATGTCGGCAGGAGCCGCTATGGCTACACCTTC
abundance: .; v_gene: TRBV7-2; j_gene: TRBJ1-5; d_gene: .; CDR3aa: CASSLDAQPQHF; CDR3nt: TGTGCCAGCAGCTTAGATGCTCAGCCCCAGCATTTT
abundance: few; v_gene: TRBV27; j_gene: TRBJ1-6; d_gene: .; CDR3aa: CASGTGSYNSPLHF; CDR3nt: TGTGCCAGCGGTACAGGCTCCTATAATTCACCCCTCCACTTT
abundance: .; v_gene: TRBV7-9; j_gene: TRBJ1-4; d_gene: TRBD1; CDR3aa: CASSLLTGNEKLFF; CDR3nt: TGTGCCAGCAGCTTATTGACAGGGAATGAAAAACTGTTTTTT
abundance: .; v_gene: TRBV7-2; j_gene: TRBJ2-5; d_gene: TRBD2; CDR3aa: CASSGGRAGETQYF; CDR3nt: TGTGCCAGCAGCGGCGGGAGAGCAGGAGAGACCCAGTACTTC
abundance: .; v_gene: TRBV5-1; j_gene: TRBJ1-1; d_gene: .; CDR3aa: CASSLAGIEAFF; CDR3nt: TGCGCCAGCAGCTTGGCCGGCATCGAAGCTTTCTTT
abundance: .; v_gene: TRBV2; j_gene: TRBJ2-1; d_gene: TRBD1; CDR3aa: CASMRGQDNEQFF; CDR3nt: TGTGCCAGCATGAGAGGACAGGACAATGAGCAGTTCTTC
abundance: few; v_gene: TRBV7-2; j_gene: TRBJ2-3; d_gene: TRBD2; CDR3aa: CASSASGVSTDTQYF; CDR3nt: TGTGCCAGCAGCGCTAGCGGGGTTAGCACAGATACGCAGTATTTT
abundance: .; v_gene: TRBV30; j_gene: TRBJ1-6; d_gene: .; CDR3aa: CAWTDRSSYNSPLHF; CDR3nt: TGTGCCTGGACCGACAGGAGCTCCTATAATTCACCCCTCCACTTT
abundance: .; v_gene: TRBV5-1; j_gene: TRBJ2-5; d_gene: TRBD2; CDR3aa: CASSMGRESRETQYF; CDR3nt: TGCGCCAGCAGTATGGGGAGGGAGTCGAGGGAGACCCAGTACTTC
abundance: .; v_gene: TRBV19; j_gene: TRBJ2-3; d_gene: TRBD1; CDR3aa: CASSGTGGSDTQYF; CDR3nt: TGCGCCAGTAGTGGGACAGGGGGGTCAGATACGCAGTATTTT
abundance: .; v_gene: TRBV28; j_gene: TRBJ1-2; d_gene: .; CDR3aa: CASSSDVTTRGYTF; CDR3nt: TGTGCCAGCAGTTCGGACGTCACTACGAGGGGCTACACCTTC
abundance: .; v_gene: TRBV13; j_gene: TRBJ2-7; d_gene: .; CDR3aa: CASSSSRGRGLYEQYF; CDR3nt: TGTGCCAGCAGCTCCTCTCGGGGTCGAGGCTTGTACGAGCAGTACTTC
abundance: few; v_gene: TRBV30; j_gene: TRBJ1-1; d_gene: TRBD1; CDR3aa: CAWSVGDRGRTEAFF; CDR3nt: TGTGCCTGGAGTGTAGGGGACAGGGGGCGGACTGAAGCTTTCTTT